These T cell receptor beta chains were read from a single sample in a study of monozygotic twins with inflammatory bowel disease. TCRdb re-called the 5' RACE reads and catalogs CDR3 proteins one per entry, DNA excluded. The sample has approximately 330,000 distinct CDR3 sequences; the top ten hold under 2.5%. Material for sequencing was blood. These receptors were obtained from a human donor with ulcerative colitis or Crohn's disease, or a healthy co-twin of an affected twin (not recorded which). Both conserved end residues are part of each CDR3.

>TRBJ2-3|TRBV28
CASSFRPKDTQYF
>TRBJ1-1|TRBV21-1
CASSPARGVNTEAFF
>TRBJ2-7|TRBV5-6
CASSWGPFQSYEQYF
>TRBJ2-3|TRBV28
CASSLTGNADTQYF
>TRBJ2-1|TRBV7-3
CASSVRDSVYNEQFF
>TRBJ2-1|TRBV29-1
CSVEGTGPKYNEQFF
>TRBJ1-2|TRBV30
CAWSEIQERYGYTF
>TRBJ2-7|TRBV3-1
CASSQAAGYEQYF
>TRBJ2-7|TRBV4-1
CASSQGLDSSYEQYF
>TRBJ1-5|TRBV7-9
CASSLAGVGGQPQHF
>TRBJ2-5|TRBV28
CASSFRRAGGWETQYF
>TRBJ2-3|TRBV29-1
CSVVLKDTQYF
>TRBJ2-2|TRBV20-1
CSARDTGAGVATGELFF
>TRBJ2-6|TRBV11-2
CASSLDRRGSTLSGANVLTF
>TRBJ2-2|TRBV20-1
CSAREGTSGYGELFF
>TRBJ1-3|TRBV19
CASSEDPGNTIYF
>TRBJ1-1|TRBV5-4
CASSLEWMGTEAFF
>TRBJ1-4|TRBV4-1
CASSQRYPATNEKLFF
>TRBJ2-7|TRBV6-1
CASSKQSTGDEQYF
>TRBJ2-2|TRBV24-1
CATRGSTTGELFF
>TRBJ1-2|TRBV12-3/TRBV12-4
CAVSGTGGVNYGYTF
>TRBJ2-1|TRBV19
CASSIGTGSHNEQFF
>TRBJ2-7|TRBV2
CASRHPLMHEQYF
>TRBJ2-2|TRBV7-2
CASSLEPTGSESGELFF
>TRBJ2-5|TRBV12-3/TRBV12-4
CASSKDGGAWETQYF
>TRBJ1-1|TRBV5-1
CASSLTDTEAFF
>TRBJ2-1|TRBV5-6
CASSFLGLAGDNEQFF
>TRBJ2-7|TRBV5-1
CASSLVLADSSYEQYF